This TCR beta chain appears in the sequencing data of a study of cytomegalovirus exposure and HLA in healthy donors. Researchers ran the PCR with 60 Vbeta and 13 Jbeta primers. Only in-frame clones appear in the TCRdb table, and some are missing; sequencing was by immunoSEQ multiplex PCR. The sample data list over 100,000 clones. Study-wide points: A later analysis reportedly found fewer N-insertions in an Asian-associated ancestry cluster than the roughly 670-donor mean. Among TCR beta chains of equal frequency, HLA-associated ones were more clonally expanded in a later analysis.

CDR3 length: 9 residues. CDR1 WNHNN and CDR2 SYGVQD come from the germline V gene (reference sequence). Worth noting for this clone: What it binds is not known. The junction does not match germline at one end; this may be a read error.

V usage is TRBV10-1 and J usage is TRBJ1-2; D is unclear. This sequence was found in a man between 18 and 35 years old in good health and CMV-seronegative. Source material: PBMCs. The CDR3 is CASSGPTHF. The CDR3 nucleotides read TGCGCCAGCAGTGGCCCAACACACTTC.